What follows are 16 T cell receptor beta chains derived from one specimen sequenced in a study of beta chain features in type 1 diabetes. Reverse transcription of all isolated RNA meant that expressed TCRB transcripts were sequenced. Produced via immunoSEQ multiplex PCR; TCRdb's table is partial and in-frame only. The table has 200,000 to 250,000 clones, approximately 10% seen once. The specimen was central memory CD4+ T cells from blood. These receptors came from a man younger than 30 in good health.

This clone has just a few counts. CDR3 sequence: CASARQNSGDTQYF. CDR3 sequence (DNA): TGTGCCAGCGCCCGTCAAAACAGCGGGGATACGCAGTATTTT. The chain has TRBV2 and TRBJ2-3; D is perhaps TRBD2 (6 bases). This CDR3 spans 14 amino acids. Trimming stripped 8 bases from V and 6 bases from J, with 18 bases between. The germline gives CDR1 SNHLY, CDR2 FYNNEI. The full variable domain, rest sourced from reference TRBV2 and TRBJ2-3, is EPEVTQTPSHQVTQMGQEVILRCVPISNHLYFYWYRQILGQKVEFLVSFYNNEISEKSEIFDDQFSVERPDGSNFTLKIRSTKLEDSAMYFCASARQNSGDTQYFGPGTRLTVL.

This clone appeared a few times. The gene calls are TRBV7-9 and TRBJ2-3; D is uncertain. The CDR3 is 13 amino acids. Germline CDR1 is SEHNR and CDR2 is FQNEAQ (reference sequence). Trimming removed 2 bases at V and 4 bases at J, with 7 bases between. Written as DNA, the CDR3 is TGTGCCAGCAGCTTATCAATCGCAGATACGCAGTATTTT. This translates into CASSLSIADTQYF.

This chain's CDR3 is CASSLGLETSGNTIYF. The CDR3 DNA sequence: TGTGCCAGCAGCTTAGGTCTAGAGACGTCTGGAAACACCATATATTTT. V gene TRBV7-6 combines with J gene TRBJ1-3; D remains unclear. CDR1 is SGHVS, CDR2 FNYEAQ, per germline. The CDR3 runs 16 residues. V was cut by 1 base and J by 1 base, with 11 bases left in between.

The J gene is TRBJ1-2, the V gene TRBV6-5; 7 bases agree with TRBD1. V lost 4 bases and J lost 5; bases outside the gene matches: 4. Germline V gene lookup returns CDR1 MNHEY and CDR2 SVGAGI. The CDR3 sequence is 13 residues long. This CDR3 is CASSLDREYGYTF. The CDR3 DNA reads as TGTGCCAGCAGTTTAGACAGGGAGTATGGCTACACCTTC.

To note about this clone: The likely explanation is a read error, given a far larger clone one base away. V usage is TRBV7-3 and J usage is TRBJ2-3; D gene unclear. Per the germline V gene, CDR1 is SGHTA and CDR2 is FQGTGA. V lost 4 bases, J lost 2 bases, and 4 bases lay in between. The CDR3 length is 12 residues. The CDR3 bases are TGTGCCAGCAGCTCACACACAGATACGCAGTATTTT. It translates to CASSSHTDTQYF.

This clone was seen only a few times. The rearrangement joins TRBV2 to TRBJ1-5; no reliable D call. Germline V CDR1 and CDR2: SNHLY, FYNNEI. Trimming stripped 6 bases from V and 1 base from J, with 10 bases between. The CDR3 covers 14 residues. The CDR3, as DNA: TGTGCCAGCAGACCCGGGCTGAGCAATCAGCCCCAGCATTTT. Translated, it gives CASRPGLSNQPQHF.

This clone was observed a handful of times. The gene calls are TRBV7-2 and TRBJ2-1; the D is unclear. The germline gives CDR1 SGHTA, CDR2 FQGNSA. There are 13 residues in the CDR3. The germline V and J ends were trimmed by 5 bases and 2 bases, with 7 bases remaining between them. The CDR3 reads CASSRSPYNEQFF. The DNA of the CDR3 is TGTGCCAGCAGCCGATCACCCTACAATGAGCAGTTCTTC.

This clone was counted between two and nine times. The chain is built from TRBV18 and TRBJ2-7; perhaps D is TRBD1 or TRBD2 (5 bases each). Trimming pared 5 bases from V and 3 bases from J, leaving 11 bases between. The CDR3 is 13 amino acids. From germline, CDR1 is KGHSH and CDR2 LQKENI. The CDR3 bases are TGTGCCAGCTCAATCTATGGGGGCTACGAGCAGTACTTC. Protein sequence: CASSIYGGYEQYF.

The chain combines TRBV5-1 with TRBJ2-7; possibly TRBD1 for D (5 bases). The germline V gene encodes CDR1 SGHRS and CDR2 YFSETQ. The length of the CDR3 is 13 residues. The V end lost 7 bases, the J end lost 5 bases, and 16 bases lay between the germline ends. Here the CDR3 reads CASQVPGSDEQYF. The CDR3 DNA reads TGCGCCAGCCAGGTTCCAGGGTCGGACGAGCAGTACTTC.

DNA of the CDR3: TGCGCCAGCAGCCGGGGGACTAGCGGGAGCACAGATACGCAGTATTTT. Residues: CASSRGTSGSTDTQYF. The rearrangement joins TRBV5-1 to TRBJ2-3, with 12 positions matching TRBD2. Unmatched junction bases numbered 3, after V lost 4 bases and J lost 0 bases. In germline, CDR1 is SGHRS, CDR2 YFSETQ. This CDR3 has 16 residues.

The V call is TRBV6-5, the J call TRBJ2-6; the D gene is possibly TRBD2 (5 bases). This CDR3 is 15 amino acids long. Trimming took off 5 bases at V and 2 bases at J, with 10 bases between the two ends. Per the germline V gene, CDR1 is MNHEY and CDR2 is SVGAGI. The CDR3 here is CASSPRGAGANVLTF. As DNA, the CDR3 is TGTGCCAGCAGTCCTCGGGGTGCTGGGGCCAACGTCCTGACTTTC.

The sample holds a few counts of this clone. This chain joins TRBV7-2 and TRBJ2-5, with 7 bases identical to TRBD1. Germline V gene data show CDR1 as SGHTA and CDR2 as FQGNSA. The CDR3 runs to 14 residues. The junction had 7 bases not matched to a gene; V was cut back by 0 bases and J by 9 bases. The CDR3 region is CASSLADRSGAQYF. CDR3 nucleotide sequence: TGTGCCAGCAGCTTAGCGGACAGGTCCGGGGCCCAGTACTTC.

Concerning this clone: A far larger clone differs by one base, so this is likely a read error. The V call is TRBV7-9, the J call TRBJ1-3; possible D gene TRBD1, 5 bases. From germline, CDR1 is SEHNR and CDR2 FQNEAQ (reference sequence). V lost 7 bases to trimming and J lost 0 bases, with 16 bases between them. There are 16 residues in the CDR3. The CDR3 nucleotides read TGTGCCAGCACACGGGGCCGGGGCGGCTCTGGAAACACCATATATTTT. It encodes CASTRGRGGSGNTIYF.

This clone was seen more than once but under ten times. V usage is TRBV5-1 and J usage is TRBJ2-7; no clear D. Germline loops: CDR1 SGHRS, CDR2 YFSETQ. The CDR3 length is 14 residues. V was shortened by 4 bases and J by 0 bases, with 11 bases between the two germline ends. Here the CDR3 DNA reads TGCGCCAGCAGCGGCCTCTCTAGCTCCTACGAGCAGTACTTC. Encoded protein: CASSGLSSSYEQYF.

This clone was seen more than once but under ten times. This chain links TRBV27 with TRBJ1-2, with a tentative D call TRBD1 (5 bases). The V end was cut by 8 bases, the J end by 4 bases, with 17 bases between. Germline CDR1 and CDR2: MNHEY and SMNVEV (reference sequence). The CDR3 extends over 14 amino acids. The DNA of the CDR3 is TGTGCCAGCCGTACGGGCGGGGGTTCCTATGGCTACACCTTC. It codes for CASRTGGGSYGYTF.

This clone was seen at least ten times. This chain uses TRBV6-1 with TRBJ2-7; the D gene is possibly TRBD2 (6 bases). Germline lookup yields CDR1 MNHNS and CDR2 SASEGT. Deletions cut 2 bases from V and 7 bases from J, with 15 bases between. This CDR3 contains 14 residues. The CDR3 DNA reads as TGTGCCAGCAGTGAACGTTTGGAGGGGAAGGAGCAGTACTTC. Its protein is CASSERLEGKEQYF.